This T cell receptor beta chain was observed in a study of shared clonotypes between healthy human individuals. Using immunoSEQ multiplex PCR, the repertoire was profiled, and TCRdb retains in-frame clones only, with some absent. Of roughly 2.1 million clones in the sample, 93% were seen once. Trimming cost V 6 bases and J 3 bases; bases outside gene matches: 22. CDR1 and CDR2 (germline): LNHDA, SQIVND (reference sequence). The CDR3 has 21 residues. In the naive CD8 group, cells lacked CD45RO and were positively selected for CCR7, so terminally differentiated effector memory CD45RA+ cells were left out.

The chain combines TRBV19 with TRBJ2-2; 10 bases match TRBD1. The sequenced material came from naive CD8+ T cells from PBMCs. The clonotype was recovered from a man in his late teens or twenties in good health. Some clones in this sample may be carry-over from other donors' samples. The CDR3 loop reads CASRGPTGTGDLQVDTGELFF. As DNA, the CDR3 is TGTGCCAGTAGAGGGCCAACCGGGACAGGGGACCTCCAGGTAGACACCGGGGAGCTGTTTTTT.